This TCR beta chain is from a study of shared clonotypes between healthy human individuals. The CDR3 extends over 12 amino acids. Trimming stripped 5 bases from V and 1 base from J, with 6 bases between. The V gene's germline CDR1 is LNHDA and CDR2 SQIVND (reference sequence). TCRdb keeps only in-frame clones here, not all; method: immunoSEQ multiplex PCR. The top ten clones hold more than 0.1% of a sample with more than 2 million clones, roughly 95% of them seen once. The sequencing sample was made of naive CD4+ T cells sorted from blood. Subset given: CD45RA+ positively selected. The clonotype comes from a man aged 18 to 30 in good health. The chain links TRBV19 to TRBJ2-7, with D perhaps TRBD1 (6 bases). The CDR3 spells CASSGQSYEQYF. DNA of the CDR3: TGTGCCAGTAGTGGACAGTCCTACGAGCAGTACTTC. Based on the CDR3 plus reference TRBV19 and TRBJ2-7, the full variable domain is DGGITQSPKYLFRKEGQNVTLSCEQNLNHDAMYWYRQDPGQGLRLIYYSQIVNDFQKGDIAEGYSVSREKKESFPLTVTSAQKNPTAFYLCASSGQSYEQYFGPGTRLTVT.